This is a list of T cell receptor beta chains from one sample in a study of cytomegalovirus exposure and HLA in healthy donors. Libraries were prepared by immunoSEQ multiplex PCR; TCRdb keeps only in-frame clonotypes and omits some of them. The sample includes tens of thousands of clones, just over 70% of them seen just once. Sequenced input: PBMCs. The receptor set was obtained from a man between 60 and 70 years old in good health and CMV-seronegative. The CDR3 runs from the conserved cysteine through the conserved F or W. D genes are given only for firm matches. The size field is filled for only some rows; it gives once, few, many or a size class.

DNA: TGTGCCAGCAGCAAAGAAGCCGGGAACTATGGCTACACCTTC
CDR3: CASSKEAGNYGYTF
V: TRBV21-1
J: TRBJ1-2
size: .
D: .

DNA: TGTGCCAGCAGTATATCGACCGGGACAGACACTGAAGCTTTCTTT
CDR3: CASSISTGTDTEAFF
V: TRBV7-2
J: TRBJ1-1
size: few
D: TRBD1

DNA: TGTGCCAGCAGTTTGGCGACAGGGAACTATGGCTACACCTTC
CDR3: CASSLATGNYGYTF
V: TRBV28
J: TRBJ1-2
size: once
D: TRBD1

DNA: TGTGCCAGCAGTTTAAACAGGGGGGGGGAGACCCAGTACTTC
CDR3: CASSLNRGGETQYF
V: TRBV27
J: TRBJ2-5
size: few
D: .

DNA: TGTGCCAGCTATGGGGAGGGGATGGTAACCGGGGAGCTGTTTTTT
CDR3: CASYGEGMVTGELFF
V: TRBV6-5
J: TRBJ2-2
size: .
D: TRBD2

DNA: TGTGCCAGCAGCTTAGGACAGGGTCCGAGCGGGGAGACCCAGTACTTC
CDR3: CASSLGQGPSGETQYF
V: TRBV7-9
J: TRBJ2-5
size: .
D: .

DNA: TGTGCCTGGAGTGTGGGTAGCCAGGATACGCAGTATTTT
CDR3: CAWSVGSQDTQYF
V: TRBV30
J: TRBJ2-3
size: few
D: .

DNA: TGTGCCAGCAGGACGACAGTTGAAGCTTTCTTT
CDR3: CASRTTVEAFF
V: TRBV27
J: TRBJ1-1
size: .
D: .

DNA: TGTGCCAGCAGTGAAACCCGCCAGGGAACCTACGAGCAGTACTTC
CDR3: CASSETRQGTYEQYF
V: TRBV25-1
J: TRBJ2-7
size: .
D: .

DNA: TGTGCCAGCAGCTATGGACAAGTTGGAAACACCATATATTTT
CDR3: CASSYGQVGNTIYF
V: TRBV28
J: TRBJ1-3
size: .
D: .

DNA: TGCGCCAGCAGCCAAGATTCAGAAATCACAGATACGCAGTATTTT
CDR3: CASSQDSEITDTQYF
V: TRBV4-1
J: TRBJ2-3
size: few
D: .

DNA: TGTGCCAGCAGCTTGGGACAGGGCCAAGAGACCCAGTACTTC
CDR3: CASSLGQGQETQYF
V: TRBV5-4
J: TRBJ2-5
size: few
D: TRBD1

DNA: TGTGCCAGCAGGCCCGCAGGGGGCTCTGGAAACACCATATATTTT
CDR3: CASRPAGGSGNTIYF
V: TRBV27
J: TRBJ1-3
size: .
D: TRBD1

DNA: TGTGCCAGCAGCTTTAATTCGGATGGCAGGTTACGTTCACCCCTCCACTTT
CDR3: CASSFNSDGRLRSPLHF
V: TRBV7-9
J: TRBJ1-6
size: .
D: .

DNA: TGTGCCAGCAGCTCCCCCACGGGACAGGTTCCGTTCTTC
CDR3: CASSSPTGQVPFF
V: TRBV7-2
J: TRBJ2-1
size: .
D: TRBD1

DNA: TGCGCCAGCAGTCAGGGACAGGGAGGAGCAGATACGCAGTATTTT
CDR3: CASSQGQGGADTQYF
V: TRBV5-1
J: TRBJ2-3
size: .
D: TRBD1

DNA: TGCGCCAGCAGCAGGCAGGCTTCTGGGGCCAACGTCCTGACTTTC
CDR3: CASSRQASGANVLTF
V: TRBV5-1
J: TRBJ2-6
size: .
D: .

DNA: TGTGCCAGCAGCCGGGACAGGGAAAGCGAGCAGTACTTC
CDR3: CASSRDRESEQYF
V: TRBV2
J: TRBJ2-7
size: .
D: TRBD1

DNA: TGTGCCAGCAGCTCTGACAGGGGCTCCTACAATGAGCAGTTCTTC
CDR3: CASSSDRGSYNEQFF
V: TRBV7-9
J: TRBJ2-1
size: .
D: TRBD1

DNA: TGTGCCAGCAGCTACTCCAGGGGTCACCCTTACAATGAGCAGTTCTTC
CDR3: CASSYSRGHPYNEQFF
V: TRBV7-9
J: TRBJ2-1
size: .
D: .

DNA: TGCAGCGTTGAAGGGGACTTCTACGAGCAGTACTTC
CDR3: CSVEGDFYEQYF
V: TRBV29-1
J: TRBJ2-7
size: .
D: .

DNA: TGTGCCAGCAGTGAAGCGCAATTTGGGCCTTCCTACGAGCAGTACTTC
CDR3: CASSEAQFGPSYEQYF
V: TRBV6-1
J: TRBJ2-7
size: .
D: .

DNA: TGTGCCAGCAGCCCCCAAACAGGGTCAAATTCACCCCTCCACTTT
CDR3: CASSPQTGSNSPLHF
V: TRBV7-2
J: TRBJ1-6
size: .
D: .

DNA: TGTGCCAGCAGTCCGGACAGGGGAAGCTCCTACGAGCAGTACTTC
CDR3: CASSPDRGSSYEQYF
V: TRBV7-6
J: TRBJ2-7
size: .
D: TRBD1

DNA: TGTGCCAGCAGTGAAACGGTCTCCCGGGGCAATGAGCAGTTCTTC
CDR3: CASSETVSRGNEQFF
V: TRBV6-1
J: TRBJ2-1
size: .
D: .

DNA: TGCGCCAGCAGCCTGACTAGCGGGGGGACTAAAGATACGCAGTATTTT
CDR3: CASSLTSGGTKDTQYF
V: TRBV5-1
J: TRBJ2-3
size: .
D: TRBD2

DNA: TGTGCCAGCAGCTCCCCCGTGCTAGCGGGAGTCTCAGATACGCAGTATTTT
CDR3: CASSSPVLAGVSDTQYF
V: TRBV7-9
J: TRBJ2-3
size: few
D: TRBD2

DNA: TGTGCCAGCAGCGAAGGCCGAGCGCAAGAGACCCAGTACTTC
CDR3: CASSEGRAQETQYF
V: TRBV2
J: TRBJ2-5
size: .
D: .

DNA: TGTGCCAGCAGCTTACTCGGCCTAGCCCACGAGCAGTACTTC
CDR3: CASSLLGLAHEQYF
V: TRBV11-3
J: TRBJ2-7
size: .
D: .

DNA: TGTGCCAGCAGCTTAGCGCCGGGGAATTCTGGAAACACCATATATTTT
CDR3: CASSLAPGNSGNTIYF
V: TRBV7-9
J: TRBJ1-3
size: .
D: .

DNA: TGTGCCAGCAGCTTAGGGCGGAATGAGCAGTTCTTC
CDR3: CASSLGRNEQFF
V: TRBV11-3
J: TRBJ2-1
size: .
D: .

DNA: TGTGCCAGCAGCTTAGATGGGGGGGCTGTTCAGCATTTT
CDR3: CASSLDGGAVQHF
V: TRBV7-8
J: TRBJ1-5
size: few
D: .

DNA: TGTGCCAGCAGCTTAGGGCGGGAGCTGTTTTTT
CDR3: CASSLGRELFF
V: TRBV7-9
J: TRBJ2-2
size: .
D: .

DNA: TGTGCCAGTACGAGGGGGCAGACCAGCAATCAGCCCCAGCATTTT
CDR3: CASTRGQTSNQPQHF
V: TRBV19
J: TRBJ1-5
size: .
D: TRBD1

DNA: TGCGCCAGCAGCTTCGACAGGGACGGAGAGACCCAGTACTTC
CDR3: CASSFDRDGETQYF
V: TRBV5-1
J: TRBJ2-5
size: few
D: TRBD1

DNA: TGTGCCAGCAGGCGAGGAGGGAACTACGAGCAGTACTTC
CDR3: CASRRGGNYEQYF
V: TRBV28
J: TRBJ2-7
size: .
D: .

DNA: TGTGCCAGCGGCTCGGGACTAGCGGGAGTGGATGAGCAGTTCTTC
CDR3: CASGSGLAGVDEQFF
V: TRBV7-2
J: TRBJ2-1
size: .
D: TRBD2

DNA: TGTGCCAGCAGCTTAAGAGGGGGTGAAAAACTGTTTTTT
CDR3: CASSLRGGEKLFF
V: TRBV7-6
J: TRBJ1-4
size: .
D: .

DNA: TGTGCCAGCAGTATCAGACAGCACTATGGCTACACCTTC
CDR3: CASSIRQHYGYTF
V: TRBV6-6
J: TRBJ1-2
size: .
D: .

DNA: TGTGCCAGCAGCGCTGCCCCCGGTCCGAACTATGGCTACACCTTC
CDR3: CASSAAPGPNYGYTF
V: TRBV27
J: TRBJ1-2
size: once
D: .

DNA: TGTGCCAGCAGCTTCGTGGGACAGTTGAACACTGAAGCTTTCTTT
CDR3: CASSFVGQLNTEAFF
V: TRBV5-6
J: TRBJ1-1
size: .
D: TRBD1

DNA: TGCGCCAGCAGCGGGACACCCCCCTACGAGCAGTACTTC
CDR3: CASSGTPPYEQYF
V: TRBV5-1
J: TRBJ2-7
size: .
D: .

DNA: TGTGCCAGCACTACAGCGGGAGGGCCCGGAGATACGCAGTATTTT
CDR3: CASTTAGGPGDTQYF
V: TRBV6-5
J: TRBJ2-3
size: .
D: TRBD2

DNA: TGTGCCAGCAGCGCTCGAGACCTTAAGGGGGAGCAGTACTTC
CDR3: CASSARDLKGEQYF
V: TRBV6-1
J: TRBJ2-7
size: .
D: .

DNA: TGTGCCAGCGATATTGGGGCCAGGGGCCACTACAATGAGCAGTTCTTC
CDR3: CASDIGARGHYNEQFF
V: TRBV21-1
J: TRBJ2-1
size: .
D: .

DNA: TGCGCCAGCAGCACGGGGAACTCTGGGGCCAACGTCCTGACTTTC
CDR3: CASSTGNSGANVLTF
V: TRBV5-1
J: TRBJ2-6
size: .
D: .

DNA: TGTGCCGGACAGCGGGGGGGCAGTTCAGATACGCAGTATTTT
CDR3: CAGQRGGSSDTQYF
V: TRBV6-1
J: TRBJ2-3
size: .
D: TRBD2

DNA: TGTGCCAGCAGGGCACTAGCGGGAGTGATTTACGAGCAGTACTTC
CDR3: CASRALAGVIYEQYF
V: TRBV2
J: TRBJ2-7
size: .
D: TRBD2

DNA: TGTGCCAGCAGTGAAACTAGCGGGAGGGAGCAGTACTTC
CDR3: CASSETSGREQYF
V: TRBV6-1
J: TRBJ2-7
size: once
D: TRBD2

DNA: TGTGCCAGCAGCTTTAGTGCCCGCAATCAGCCCCAGCATTTT
CDR3: CASSFSARNQPQHF
V: TRBV7-2
J: TRBJ1-5
size: .
D: .

DNA: TGTGCCAGCAGCTCCCTAGCCCGGGAGGCCCTCCACTTT
CDR3: CASSSLAREALHF
V: TRBV7-2
J: TRBJ1-6
size: .
D: .

DNA: TGTGCCAGCAGCCAACAGGGGATACAGGAAAAACTGTTTTTT
CDR3: CASSQQGIQEKLFF
V: TRBV6-5
J: TRBJ1-4
size: .
D: TRBD1

DNA: TGTGCCAGCAGCCCGCTGAGTAGCGGGGGCACAGATACGCAGTATTTT
CDR3: CASSPLSSGGTDTQYF
V: TRBV7-2
J: TRBJ2-3
size: few
D: TRBD2

DNA: TGTGCCAGCAGCCCATGGCGGGGCGACTCCTACGAGCAGTACTTC
CDR3: CASSPWRGDSYEQYF
V: TRBV9
J: TRBJ2-7
size: .
D: .